This T cell receptor (beta chain) was documented in a study of response to subunit inactivated influenza vaccine. Study-wide points: After each seasonal influenza vaccination, few new T cells are recruited, the authors suggested.

V dropped 4 bases and J dropped 0 bases, with 16 bases sitting between them. The germline gives CDR1 DFQATT, CDR2 SNEGSKA (reference sequence). This CDR3 has 15 amino acids. This clonotype appeared many times. Its specificity is not known. MiXCR was run by TCRdb on the RT-PCR reads, yielding one entry per CDR3 protein. The sample contains roughly 650,000 distinct CDR3 sequences, 12% to 15% of which appear only once. This sequence originates from a middle-aged man who received an inactivated influenza vaccine. Sequencing used PBMCs from blood, obtained 14 to 15 days before vaccination. The V and J genes are TRBV20-1 and TRBJ2-7; D uncertain. The CDR3 sequence: CSANEWAVSSYEQYF. CDR3 in DNA: TGCAGTGCTAACGAATGGGCGGTGAGCTCCTACGAGCAGTACTTC.